A selection of T cell receptor beta chains follows, all from one sample in a study of CD8 T cells in Susac syndrome. TCRdb processed the immunoSEQ multiplex PCR reads anew with MiXCR; each CDR3 protein has one entry. The sample yields 250,000 to 300,000 distinct CDR3 sequences, about 82% seen once. Sample: CD8+ T cells from PBMCs. Receptor source: a human donor with multiple sclerosis. CDR3s include the opening cysteine and the closing phenylalanine or tryptophan. D genes are given only for firm matches.

V gene: TRBV27; D gene: TRBD1; J gene: TRBJ2-7; CDR3 protein: CASSPPGQGKNGEQYF
V gene: TRBV12-3/TRBV12-4; D gene: TRBD2; J gene: TRBJ2-5; CDR3 protein: CASSPRASGLETQYF
V gene: TRBV30; D gene: .; J gene: TRBJ1-1; CDR3 protein: CAWRVVLNTEAFF
V gene: TRBV7-2; D gene: .; J gene: TRBJ1-2; CDR3 protein: CASSSVWGPNYGYTF
V gene: TRBV30; D gene: TRBD2; J gene: TRBJ2-7; CDR3 protein: CAWVPSGSHEQYF
V gene: TRBV6-2/TRBV6-3; D gene: .; J gene: TRBJ2-7; CDR3 protein: CASSYTSGEYYEQYF
V gene: TRBV29-1; D gene: TRBD2; J gene: TRBJ2-7; CDR3 protein: CSVAAGGAYEQYF
V gene: TRBV3-1; D gene: .; J gene: TRBJ2-1; CDR3 protein: CASSHIPAGYNEQFF
V gene: TRBV12-3/TRBV12-4; D gene: TRBD2; J gene: TRBJ2-7; CDR3 protein: CASSFNMREGRDEQYF
V gene: TRBV28; D gene: .; J gene: TRBJ2-6; CDR3 protein: CASSSLNSGANVLTF
V gene: TRBV27; D gene: .; J gene: TRBJ1-1; CDR3 protein: CASSLGLGLTEAFF
V gene: TRBV4-3; D gene: .; J gene: TRBJ2-5; CDR3 protein: CASSQDSRETQYF
V gene: TRBV7-9; D gene: TRBD2; J gene: TRBJ2-1; CDR3 protein: CASNLEAGGLNNEQFF
V gene: TRBV7-9; D gene: .; J gene: TRBJ2-7; CDR3 protein: CASFGVGSPSYEQYF
V gene: TRBV27; D gene: .; J gene: TRBJ1-5; CDR3 protein: CASAIGPYSEPQHF
V gene: TRBV30; D gene: .; J gene: TRBJ1-2; CDR3 protein: CAWSLGVGVKRGYTF
V gene: TRBV7-2; D gene: TRBD2; J gene: TRBJ2-2; CDR3 protein: CASSLGGRAPGELFF
V gene: TRBV4-3; D gene: .; J gene: TRBJ2-5; CDR3 protein: CASSQDLTGEETQYF
V gene: TRBV27; D gene: .; J gene: TRBJ2-2; CDR3 protein: CASIVSAGELFF
V gene: TRBV5-1; D gene: .; J gene: TRBJ1-2; CDR3 protein: CASSLGGLFFNYGYTF
V gene: TRBV29-1; D gene: .; J gene: TRBJ1-1; CDR3 protein: CSVEGSQFPNTEAFF
V gene: TRBV4-1; D gene: .; J gene: TRBJ2-7; CDR3 protein: CASSQAPLADEQYF
V gene: TRBV27; D gene: .; J gene: TRBJ2-7; CDR3 protein: CASSFIGFSSYEQYF
V gene: TRBV19; D gene: .; J gene: TRBJ1-1; CDR3 protein: CASSIIAGILTEAFF
V gene: TRBV29-1; D gene: TRBD1; J gene: TRBJ1-2; CDR3 protein: CSVPGQGNYGYTF
V gene: TRBV27; D gene: .; J gene: TRBJ2-6; CDR3 protein: CASSFEGRGGSGANVLTF
V gene: TRBV20-1; D gene: TRBD2; J gene: TRBJ2-7; CDR3 protein: CSARDEEAGEEQYF
V gene: TRBV6-5; D gene: .; J gene: TRBJ2-1; CDR3 protein: CASSPRANEQFF